Listed here are 14 T cell receptor beta chains from one sample, sequenced in a study of CD8 T cells in ankylosing spondylitis. Study outcomes and limitations: Seemingly distinctive of ankylosing spondylitis blood was a TCR beta motif formed by eight highly homologous variants.

The antigens for these receptors are not known. Via MiXCR, TCRdb re-called the 5' RACE reads, giving one row per CDR3 protein. The sample contains approximately 520,000 distinct CDR3 sequences, roughly 5% of which appear only once. Sequenced sample: blood, either unsorted or a sorted T cell fraction (not recorded which). These receptors came from a male donor with ankylosing spondylitis.

Ten or more counts support this clonotype. The chain is built from TRBV6-1 and TRBJ2-5; 9 bases are a match to TRBD1. Germline V lookup: CDR1 MNHNS, CDR2 SASEGT. The CDR3 sequence is 14 residues long. V dropped 5 bases and J dropped 4; count of bases not matched to a gene: 5. The CDR3 DNA reads as TGTGCCAGCAGTCAGCGGACAGGGGCAGAGACCCAGTACTTC. Translation gives CASSQRTGAETQYF.

The sample holds many counts of this clonotype. This chain uses TRBV7-8 with TRBJ1-2; TRBD1 might be the D (5 bases). V lost 1 base and J 0 bases, leaving 12 bases between the germline ends. The CDR3 runs 16 residues. Germline loops: CDR1 SGHVS, CDR2 FQNEAQ. This CDR3 reads CASSLGPGKPNYGYTF. CDR3 coding DNA: TGTGCCAGCAGCTTAGGACCAGGGAAGCCTAACTATGGCTACACCTTC.

This clonotype was seen at least ten times. The genes are TRBV15 and TRBJ2-2; D is unresolved. V dropped 2 bases and J dropped 9 bases, with 10 bases sitting between them. The germline V gene encodes CDR1 LNHNV and CDR2 YYDKDF (reference sequence). This CDR3 comprises 13 residues. CDR3 region: CATSRRVQRELFF. CDR3 nucleotide sequence: TGTGCCACCAGCAGACGCGTACAGCGGGAGCTGTTTTTT.

This clonotype was found many times. The chain uses TRBV7-3 and TRBJ1-5; 8 bases agree with TRBD1. CDR1 and CDR2 (germline): SGHTA, FQGTGA. This CDR3 has 13 amino acids. V shed 1 base, J shed 7 bases, and the junction held 0 bases outside the gene matches. The CDR3 nucleotides read TGTGCCAGCAGCTTAAACAGGGGGCAGCCCCAGCATTTT. Translation gives CASSLNRGQPQHF. The full variable domain, completed using reference TRBV7-3 and TRBJ1-5, is GAGVSQTPSNKVTEKGKYVELRCDPISGHTALYWYRQSLGQGPEFLIYFQGTGAADDSGLPNDRFFAVRPEGSVSTLKIQRTERGDSAVYLCASSLNRGQPQHFGDGTRLSIL.

This clonotype showed up many times. The chain recombines TRBV11-2 with TRBJ2-7, with D perhaps TRBD1 (6 bases). Trimming removed 5 bases at V and 0 bases at J, with 14 bases between. Per germline, CDR1 SGHAT and CDR2 FQNNGV. The CDR3 length is 15 residues. The CDR3 coding sequence is TGTGCCAGCAGCATAGGCCGGGACAACTCCTACGAGCAGTACTTC. This codes for CASSIGRDNSYEQYF. Supplemented by reference TRBV11-2 and TRBJ2-7, the full variable domain reads EAGVAQSPRYKIIEKRQSVAFWCNPISGHATLYWYQQILGQGPKLLIQFQNNGVVDDSQLPKDRFSAERLKGVDSTLKIQPAKLEDSAVYLCASSIGRDNSYEQYFGPGTRLTVT.

This clonotype showed up just a few times. Since a much larger clone is just one base distant, this may be a read error. The chain links TRBV11-2 to TRBJ1-1; the D is unclear. From germline, CDR1 is SGHAT and CDR2 FQNNGV. The V end lost 5 bases, the J end lost 2 bases, and 3 bases lay between the germline ends. This CDR3 has 11 residues. The CDR3 sequence: CASSHNTEAFF. The CDR3 nucleotides read TGTGCCAGCAGCCATAACACTGAAGCTTTCTTT. The complete variable domain, with remaining parts taken from reference TRBV11-2 and TRBJ1-1, reads EAGVAQSPRYKIIEKRQSVAFWCNPISGHATLYWYQQILGQGPKLLIQFQNNGVVDDSQLPKDRFSAERLKGVDSTLKIQPAKLEDSAVYLCASSHNTEAFFGQGTRLTVV.

At least ten counts were recorded for this clonotype. The chain combines TRBV20-1 with TRBJ2-5, with 9 bases aligning to TRBD1. The germline V gene has CDR1 DFQATT and CDR2 SNEGSKA (reference sequence). CDR3 length: 14 amino acids. J lost 5 bases, V lost 5 bases, and 9 bases had no gene match. The DNA for the CDR3 is TGCAGTGCTTCTATACAGGGGGCAGGGGAGACCCAGTACTTC. Amino acid sequence: CSASIQGAGETQYF.

This clonotype has at least ten counts. The CDR3 reads CSARDPTGGPGDTQYF. CDR3 coding DNA: TGCAGTGCTAGAGATCCAACGGGAGGGCCGGGAGATACGCAGTATTTT. The V gene is TRBV20-1, the J gene TRBJ2-3, with 8 bases fitting TRBD2. The CDR3 runs to 16 residues. The germline gives CDR1 DFQATT, CDR2 SNEGSKA (reference sequence). The ends lost 0 bases at V and 5 bases at J; junction bases unmatched: 10.

In the case of this clonotype: No DNA is shown, since the ends of the CDR3 on it are uncertain; the CDR3 is the one TCRdb lists. The chain couples TRBV28 to TRBJ1-5. Germline CDR1 is MDHEN and CDR2 is SYDVKM. The CDR3 numbers 14 amino acids, ends counted. The CDR3: CASSFGEGDQPQHF.

This clonotype was seen a few times. The chain joins TRBV7-2 to TRBJ2-7; possibly TRBD1 for D (6 bases). The CDR3 sequence is 15 residues long. Trimming left V 5 bases short and J 0 bases short, with 14 bases between. CDR1 and CDR2 (germline): SGHTA, FQGNSA. The CDR3 protein is CASSPMGASSYEQYF. The CDR3 DNA sequence: TGTGCCAGCAGCCCGATGGGGGCGTCCTCCTACGAGCAGTACTTC.

Many counts were recorded for this clonotype. As DNA, the CDR3 is TGTGCCAGCAGCCCTGGAAGGGTCTCTGGAAACACCATATATTTT. It translates to CASSPGRVSGNTIYF. The V call is TRBV7-2, the J call TRBJ1-3; no clear D gene. CDR1 is SGHTA and CDR2 is FQGNSA in the germline V gene. The CDR3 runs to 15 residues. Trimming left V 5 bases short and J 0 bases short, with 11 bases between. Together with reference TRBV7-2 and TRBJ1-3, the CDR3 gives the full variable domain: GAGVSQSPSNKVTEKGKDVELRCDPISGHTALYWYRQSLGQGLEFLIYFQGNSAPDKSGLPSDRFSAERTGGSVSTLTIQRTQQEDSAVYLCASSPGRVSGNTIYFGEGSWLTVV.

The gene calls are TRBV20-1 and TRBJ2-5, with 9 bases lining up with TRBD2. Trimming took 3 bases from V and 5 from J; bases not matched to a gene: 16. CDR1 is DFQATT and CDR2 is SNEGSKA in the germline V gene (reference sequence). This CDR3 is built from 17 residues. CDR3 protein: CSARGSRFSGRSETQYF. CDR3 in DNA: TGCAGTGCTAGGGGTTCCCGATTTAGCGGGAGATCGGAGACCCAGTACTTC.

This clonotype was seen a few times. V gene TRBV6-2 or TRBV6-3 combines with J gene TRBJ2-7; TRBD2 aligns across 8 bases. The CDR3 loop spans 15 amino acids. Unmatched junction bases numbered 8, after V lost 4 bases and J lost 3 bases. CDR1 is MNHEY and CDR2 is SVGEGT in the germline V gene. CDR3: CASSSPREANYEQYF. The CDR3 DNA sequence: TGTGCCAGCAGTTCCCCGCGGGAGGCAAACTACGAGCAGTACTTC.

This clonotype was seen repeatedly, ten times or more. The V and J genes are TRBV20-1 and TRBJ1-2; D call uncertain. Germline assignment: CDR1 DFQATT and CDR2 SNEGSKA (reference sequence). Trimming took 0 bases from V and 0 from J, leaving 8 bases between them. The CDR3 covers 14 residues. The CDR3 reads CSARDGEANYGYTF. The CDR3 nucleotides are TGCAGTGCTAGAGACGGCGAGGCTAACTATGGCTACACCTTC.